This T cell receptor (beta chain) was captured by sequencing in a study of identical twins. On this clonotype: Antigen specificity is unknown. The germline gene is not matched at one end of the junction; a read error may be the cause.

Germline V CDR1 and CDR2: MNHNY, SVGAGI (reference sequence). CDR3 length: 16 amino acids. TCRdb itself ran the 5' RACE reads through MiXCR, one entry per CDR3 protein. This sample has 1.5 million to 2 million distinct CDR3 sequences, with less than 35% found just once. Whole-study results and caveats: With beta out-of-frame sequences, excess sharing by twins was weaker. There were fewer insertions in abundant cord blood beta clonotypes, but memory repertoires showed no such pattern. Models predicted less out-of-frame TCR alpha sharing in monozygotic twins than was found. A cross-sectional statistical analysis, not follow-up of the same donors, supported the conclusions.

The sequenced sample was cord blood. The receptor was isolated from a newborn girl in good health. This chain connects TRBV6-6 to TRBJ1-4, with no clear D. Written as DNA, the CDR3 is TGTGCCAGCAGTTACTCCGGGAGCGGAACTAATGGAAAACTGTTTTTT. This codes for CASSYSGSGTNGKLFF.